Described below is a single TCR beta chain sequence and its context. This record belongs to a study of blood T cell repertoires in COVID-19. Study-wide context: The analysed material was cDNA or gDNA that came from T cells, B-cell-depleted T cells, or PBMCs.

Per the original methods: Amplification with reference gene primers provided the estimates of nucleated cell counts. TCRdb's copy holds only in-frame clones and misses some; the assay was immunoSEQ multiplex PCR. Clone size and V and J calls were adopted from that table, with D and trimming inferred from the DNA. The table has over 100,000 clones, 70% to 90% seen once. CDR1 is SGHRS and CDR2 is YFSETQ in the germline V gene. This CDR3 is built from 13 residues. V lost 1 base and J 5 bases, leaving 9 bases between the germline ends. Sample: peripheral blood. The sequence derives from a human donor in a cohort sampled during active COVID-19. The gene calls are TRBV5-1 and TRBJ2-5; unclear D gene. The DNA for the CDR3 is TGCGCCAGCAGCTTGACTGTTATGGAGACCCAGTACTTC. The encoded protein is CASSLTVMETQYF. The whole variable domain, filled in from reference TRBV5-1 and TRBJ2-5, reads KAGVTQTPRYLIKTRGQQVTLSCSPISGHRSVSWYQQTPGQGLQFLFEYFSETQRNKGNFPGRFSGRQFSNSRSEMNVSTLELGDSALYLCASSLTVMETQYFGPGTRLLVL.